Sequencing of this TCR beta chain was carried out in a study of blood T cell repertoires in COVID-19. Study-level information: COVID-19 samples, acute and convalescent, were from the United States, Italy and Spain. The cDNA or gDNA used as material had been derived from T cells, B-cell-depleted T cells, or PBMCs.

Study processing details: Estimated nucleated cell counts came from reference gene primer amplification. TCRdb's table, derived via immunoSEQ multiplex PCR, lists solely in-frame clones and lacks some. V, J and clone size derive from that table, while D and trimming were established from the DNA sequence. This sample has around 40,000 clones, with around 93% found just once. Source material: peripheral blood. This TCR derives from a human donor in a cohort sampled during active COVID-19.

The CDR3 sequence is CSATGSGGYTF. In nucleotides, the CDR3 is TGCAGTGCTACAGGGTCGGGTGGCTACACCTTC. This chain uses TRBV20-1 with TRBJ1-2; D is perhaps TRBD1 (5 bases). CDR3 length: 11 residues. Germline CDR1 reads DFQATT; CDR2 reads SNEGSKA (reference sequence). The V end was cut by 4 bases, the J end by 7 bases, with 10 bases between.